This record concerns one T cell receptor (beta chain) sequence. Its target is unknown. Within the library, unique molecular identifiers were attached to each individual cDNA molecule. In the authors' methods: Across samples, TCR counts had a median of around 100,000 and ranged from about 23,224 to 690,600. TCRdb recomputed calls from the RACE reads with MiXCR, one row per CDR3 protein. These V and J calls originate from TCRdb's pipeline instead of the authors' own analysis. The sample lists roughly 100,000 distinct CDR3 sequences, approximately 8.2% occurring once. The data are from a study of human T cells and chemical hapten exposure. Study overall: Small volume differences among pooled libraries mainly caused per-sample TCR yield variation. Study findings and constraints: No alteration of TCRs above 1 in 1000 frequency was seen with DPC sensitization.

The CDR3 extends over 17 amino acids. V was clipped by 0 bases and J by 3 bases; unmatched bases: 7. Time point indicated: healthy volunteer bleed at 2 weeks. Total RNA was isolated from whole blood that had not been fractionated. The sequence was obtained from a female donor in good health. Some clones in this sample may be carry-over from other donors' samples. Sample: whole blood. The gene calls are TRBV12-3 or TRBV12-4 and TRBJ1-5; 8 nucleotides line up with TRBD1. The DNA for the CDR3 is TGTGCCAGCAGTTTAGCACGGAGGACAGGGCACAATCAGCCCCAGCATTTT. Encoded protein: CASSLARRTGHNQPQHF.